These 15 T cell receptor beta chains were sequenced from one sample in a study of T cells in localized non-small cell lung cancer. The protocol was immunoSEQ multiplex PCR, while the TCRdb copy is restricted to in-frame clones and leaves out a portion. Of approximately 70,000 clones detected, roughly four fifths appear once; the ten largest clones hold approximately 4.5%. The sample here was PBMCs, taken before any cancer treatment. These receptors originate from a man between 40 and 70 years old with stage II lung adenocarcinoma.

The rearrangement links TRBV18 to TRBJ1-4; D is unclear. CDR1 is KGHSH and CDR2 is LQKENI in the germline V gene. Trimming cost V 0 bases and J 8 bases, with 10 bases left between them. The CDR3 contains 14 residues. The CDR3 sequence is CASSPPPGGEKLFF. The CDR3 DNA is TGTGCCAGCTCACCACCGCCGGGAGGGGAAAAACTGTTTTTT.

The chain recombines TRBV5-1 with TRBJ2-2, with D unclear. V was shortened by 6 bases and J by 5 bases, with 17 bases between the two germline ends. The germline CDR1 and CDR2 sequences are SGHRS and YFSETQ. CDR3 length: 15 amino acids. CDR3 residues: CASMVDLTSTGELFF. For the CDR3, the DNA is TGCGCCAGCATGGTCGACCTGACCTCGACCGGGGAGCTGTTTTTT.

V is TRBV11-1 and J is TRBJ2-5, with a tentative D call TRBD2 (5 bases). The V gene lost 6 bases and the J gene lost 2 bases, with 10 bases spanning the gap. The CDR3 runs to 13 residues. The germline gives CDR1 SGHAT, CDR2 FQDESV (reference sequence). The CDR3: CASSLGLQETQYF. The CDR3 DNA is TGTGCCAGCAGTCTCGGACTTCAAGAGACCCAGTACTTC.

The genes are TRBV11-3 and TRBJ2-1; 7 bases agree with TRBD2. The germline V gene has CDR1 SGHNT and CDR2 YENEEA. J was trimmed by 0 bases and V by 5 bases; bases with no gene match: 10. The CDR3 has 17 amino acids. The CDR3 is CASSHRLGGGSYNEQFF. DNA of the CDR3: TGTGCCAGCAGCCATCGCTTGGGCGGGGGCTCCTACAATGAGCAGTTCTTC.

This clone was counted only a few times. The DNA for the CDR3 is TGCGCCAGCAGCCTAGCGGGAGATAGATCCAATGAGCAGTTCTTC. It yields the protein CASSLAGDRSNEQFF. The J gene is TRBJ2-1, the V gene TRBV4-1; 9 nucleotides agree with TRBD2. In germline, CDR1 is MGHRA, CDR2 YSYEKL. V was pared by 4 bases and J by 6 bases, with 7 bases of the junction left unmatched. The CDR3 has 15 residues.

This rearrangement joins TRBV25-1 to TRBJ2-3, with TRBD2 matching over 10 bases. V trimming: 3 bases; J trimming: 0 bases; junction bases outside the gene matches: 6. This CDR3 has 17 residues. The germline gives CDR1 MGHDK, CDR2 SYGVNS. The CDR3 reads CASSDPSAGGSTDTQYF. CDR3 nucleotide sequence: TGTGCCAGCAGTGACCCCTCAGCGGGAGGGAGCACAGATACGCAGTATTTT.

The chain joins TRBV5-1 to TRBJ2-2; D remains ambiguous. Germline V gives CDR1 SGHRS, CDR2 YFSETQ. This CDR3 is built from 16 residues. Trimming cost V 5 bases and J 0 bases, with 14 bases left between them. The CDR3 here is CASRPPDYSNTGELFF. CDR3 sequence (DNA): TGCGCCAGCAGACCGCCTGATTATTCGAACACCGGGGAGCTGTTTTTT.

V is TRBV6-5 and J is TRBJ1-5, with D unresolved. With 7 bases removed from V and 4 bases from J, the gap between germline ends came to 14 bases. The CDR3 is 14 residues long. Per the germline V gene, CDR1 is MNHEY and CDR2 is SVGAGI. CDR3 residues: CASTPPGGNQPQHF. CDR3 sequence (DNA): TGTGCCAGCACTCCGCCGGGAGGAAATCAGCCCCAGCATTTT.

V is TRBV11-2 and J is TRBJ2-3; TRBD2 aligns across 10 bases. V gave up 1 base and J gave up 0 bases; unmatched junction bases: 1. Germline loops: CDR1 SGHAT, CDR2 FQNNGV. CDR3 length: 16 residues. The CDR3 bases are TGTGCCAGCAGCTTAGGTAGCGGGAGGAGCACAGATACGCAGTATTTT. Translated: CASSLGSGRSTDTQYF.

Concerning this clone: Other nucleotide sequences from this sample produce the same CDR3. The rearrangement uses TRBV7-2 and TRBJ2-7, with 8 positions matching TRBD1. V lost 4 bases, J lost 4 bases, and 3 bases stayed unmatched. The germline V gene encodes CDR1 SGHTA and CDR2 FQGNSA. This CDR3 contains 13 residues. The CDR3 reads CASSSQGAYEQYF. The CDR3 region has the DNA TGTGCCAGCAGCTCTCAGGGGGCTTACGAGCAGTACTTC.

The V and J genes are TRBV12-5 and TRBJ2-3; D may be TRBD2 (5 bases). Trimming pared 7 bases from V and 14 bases from J, leaving 22 bases between. CDR1 is LGHNT, CDR2 FRNRAP, per germline. This CDR3 has 13 amino acids. The chain's CDR3 is CASALFGGRGRYF. DNA for the CDR3: TGTGCTAGTGCCCTGTTTGGAGGACGTGGGCGGTATTTT.

The chain uses TRBV6-5 and TRBJ1-1; D is possibly TRBD1 (6 bases). The V and J ends lost 10 bases and 0 bases respectively, with 18 bases between them. CDR1 is MNHEY, CDR2 SVGAGI, per germline. CDR3 length: 15 residues. CDR3 DNA sequence: TGTGCCACCATGACAGGTGCATCCATGAACACTGAAGCTTTCTTT. Translation gives CATMTGASMNTEAFF.

The chain links TRBV6-1 to TRBJ2-7; TRBD1 is a possible D gene (6 bases). The CDR3 is 16 amino acids. Germline-derived CDR1 and CDR2 are MNHNS and SASEGT. Trimming took 0 bases from V and 3 from J, leaving 15 bases between them. The CDR3 loop reads CASSEASRTALYEQYF. The DNA for the CDR3 is TGTGCCAGCAGTGAAGCAAGCCGGACAGCGCTCTACGAGCAGTACTTC.

This clone was observed a single time. The chain recombines TRBV5-1 with TRBJ2-3; D could derive from TRBD1 or TRBD2 (6 bases each). V was shortened by 2 bases and J by 4 bases, with 11 bases between the two germline ends. Looked up from germline, CDR1 is SGHRS and CDR2 is YFSETQ. The CDR3 covers 14 residues. CDR3 sequence: CASSLGGPADTQYF. The CDR3 coding sequence is TGCGCCAGCAGCTTAGGGGGGCCTGCAGATACGCAGTATTTT.

The chain has TRBV7-9 and TRBJ1-2; no clear D. The germline V gene encodes CDR1 SEHNR and CDR2 FQNEAQ (reference sequence). Trimming took off 1 base at V and 4 bases at J, with 4 bases between the two ends. The CDR3 is made up of 12 amino acids. CDR3: CASSLVPYGYTF. The CDR3 DNA follows: TGTGCCAGCAGCTTAGTACCCTATGGCTACACCTTC.